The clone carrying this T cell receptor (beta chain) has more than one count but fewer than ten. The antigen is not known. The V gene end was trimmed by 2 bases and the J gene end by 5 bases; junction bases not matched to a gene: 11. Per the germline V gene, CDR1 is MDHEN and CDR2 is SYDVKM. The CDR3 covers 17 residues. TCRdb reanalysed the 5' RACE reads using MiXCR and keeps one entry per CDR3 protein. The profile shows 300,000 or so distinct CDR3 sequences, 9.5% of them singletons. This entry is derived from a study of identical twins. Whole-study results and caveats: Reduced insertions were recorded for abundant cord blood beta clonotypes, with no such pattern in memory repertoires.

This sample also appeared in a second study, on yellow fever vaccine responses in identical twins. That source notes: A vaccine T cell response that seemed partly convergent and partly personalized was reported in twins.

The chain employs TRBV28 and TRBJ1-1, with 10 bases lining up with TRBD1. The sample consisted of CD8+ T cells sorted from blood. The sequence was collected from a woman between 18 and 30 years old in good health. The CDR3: CASSLPSGTGVRTEAFF. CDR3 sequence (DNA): TGTGCCAGCAGTTTACCATCCGGGACAGGGGTACGGACTGAAGCTTTCTTT.